This T cell receptor beta chain is drawn from a study of PD-1 blockade in classical Hodgkin lymphoma. Brentuximab vedotin exposure varied among the patients, all of whom had relapsed after autologous stem cell transplantation. Only in-frame clones appear in the TCRdb table, and some are missing; sequencing was by immunoSEQ multiplex PCR. The sample shows over 35,000 clones, 87% of them seen only once. About this clone itself: Antigen specificity is unknown.

Germline V gene data show CDR1 as SNHLY and CDR2 as FYNNEI. The CDR3 is 14 residues long. Trimming at V came to 5 bases and at J to 1 base, leaving 5 bases not matched to a gene. Study-wide results and limits: The baseline diversity of complete responders showed similarity to that of newly diagnosed patients.

The sequence was collected from a human donor with classical Hodgkin lymphoma. Sequenced here: peripheral blood mononuclear cells (PBMCs), sampled at baseline. The V gene is TRBV2, the J gene TRBJ2-7; 7 bases align to TRBD1. CDR3 residues: CASSPTGVSYEQYF. In nucleotides, the CDR3 is TGTGCCAGCAGTCCTACAGGGGTTTCCTACGAGCAGTACTTC.